Presented here are 28 T cell receptor beta chains from one specimen sequenced in a study of blood T cell repertoires in COVID-19. Clones were read by immunoSEQ multiplex PCR, and TCRdb kept only the in-frame ones, dropping some. The data contain 130,000 or so clones, around four fifths of them singletons. Sequenced material: peripheral blood. The receptors shown here come from a human donor in a cohort sampled during active COVID-19.

The chain recombines TRBV4-1 with TRBJ2-1; TRBD1 might be the D (5 bases). V was cut by 1 base and J by 0 bases, with 19 bases left in between. This CDR3 region has 19 residues. Germline CDR1 MGHRA, CDR2 YSYEKL. The CDR3 here is CASSQGNRQAPNSYNEQFF. In DNA form, the CDR3 reads TGCGCCAGCAGCCAAGGTAACAGGCAGGCCCCGAACTCCTACAATGAGCAGTTCTTC.

The chain couples TRBV4-1 to TRBJ2-4; 8 nucleotides match TRBD2. V lost 2 bases, J lost 3 bases, and 9 bases stayed unmatched. The CDR3 is 17 residues long. The germline V gene encodes CDR1 MGHRA and CDR2 YSYEKL. The CDR3, as DNA: TGCGCCAGCAGCCAAACTAGCGGAGGGGGGGTCAAAAACATTCAGTACTTC. It codes for CASSQTSGGGVKNIQYF.

The gene calls are TRBV7-9 and TRBJ2-5, with a weak D call TRBD2 (5 bases). Germline V lookup: CDR1 SEHNR, CDR2 FQNEAQ (reference sequence). CDR3 size: 14 residues. Trimming shortened V by 7 bases and J by 5 bases, and 17 bases separated the two germline ends. CDR3 residues: CASITGFGSETQYF. DNA for the CDR3: TGTGCCAGCATCACGGGGTTCGGCAGTGAGACCCAGTACTTC.

This rearrangement joins TRBV7-9 to TRBJ2-2; D is perhaps TRBD2 (5 bases). CDR1 SEHNR and CDR2 FQNEAQ come from the germline V gene (reference sequence). V lost 6 bases to trimming and J lost 7 bases, with 12 bases between them. CDR3 length: 13 residues. The CDR3 DNA follows: TGTGCCAGCAGGGTCGAAGGAGGCGGGGAGCTGTTTTTT. It translates to CASRVEGGGELFF.

The chain combines TRBV4-1 with TRBJ2-5, with TRBD2 matching over 9 bases. The V and J ends lost 4 bases and 1 base, in that order; junction bases with no gene match: 7. The CDR3 covers 16 residues. Germline V gene lookup returns CDR1 MGHRA and CDR2 YSYEKL. As DNA, the CDR3 is TGCGCCAGCAGCCCCAGGAGCGGGGGGTTCCAAGAGACCCAGTACTTC. Translation gives CASSPRSGGFQETQYF.

In this sample, this clone turned up once. The V and J genes are TRBV7-9 and TRBJ1-1, with D possibly being TRBD1 (5 bases). Germline V gene lookup returns CDR1 SEHNR and CDR2 FQNEAQ (reference sequence). Trimming took 5 bases from V and 3 from J, leaving 16 bases between them. This CDR3 has 15 amino acids. The CDR3 spells CASSPSGTTDTEAFF. CDR3 bases: TGTGCCAGCAGCCCTAGTGGGACTACGGACACTGAAGCTTTCTTT.

This chain links TRBV9 with TRBJ2-2; maybe TRBD1 (6 bases). V was clipped by 0 bases and J by 1 base, with 7 bases between them. Germline V gene sequence: CDR1 SGDLS, CDR2 YYNGEE. The CDR3 sequence is 15 residues long. The CDR3 region has the DNA TGTGCCAGCAGCGTAGTAGGGGGGAACACCGGGGAGCTGTTTTTT. The encoded protein is CASSVVGGNTGELFF. The entire variable domain, with the rest obtained from reference TRBV9 and TRBJ2-2, is as follows: DSGVTQTPKHLITATGQRVTLRCSPRSGDLSVYWYQQSLDQGLQFLIQYYNGEERAKGNILERFSAQQFPDLHSELNLSSLELGDSALYFCASSVVGGNTGELFFGEGSRLTVL.

V gene TRBV4-1 combines with J gene TRBJ1-4; 8 bases fit TRBD1. The CDR3 loop spans 15 amino acids. V was pared by 4 bases and J by 3 bases, with 4 bases of the junction left unmatched. Germline V gene data show CDR1 as MGHRA and CDR2 as YSYEKL. The CDR3 region is CASSLLQGANEKLFF. In nucleotides, the CDR3 is TGCGCCAGCAGCCTCTTACAGGGGGCTAATGAAAAACTGTTTTTT.

The chain combines TRBV29-1 with TRBJ1-2, with D possibly TRBD1 on 6 matching bases. Trimming pared 8 bases from V and 0 bases from J, leaving 13 bases between. CDR3 length: 13 amino acids. CDR1 and CDR2 (germline): SQVTM, ANQGSEA. The CDR3 DNA follows: TGCAGCTCGAACGACAGGTCTAACTATGGCTACACCTTC. Its translation: CSSNDRSNYGYTF.

The genes are TRBV7-2 and TRBJ2-7, with D possibly being TRBD1 (6 bases). V was trimmed by 4 bases and J by 5 bases, leaving 9 bases between them. This CDR3 contains 12 residues. Germline values: CDR1 SGHTA, CDR2 FQGNSA. The CDR3 protein is CASSYRQDEQYF. CDR3 nucleotides: TGTGCCAGCAGCTACCGACAGGACGAGCAGTACTTC. The whole variable domain, filled in from reference TRBV7-2 and TRBJ2-7, reads GAGVSQSPSNKVTEKGKDVELRCDPISGHTALYWYRQSLGQGLEFLIYFQGNSAPDKSGLPSDRFSAERTGGSVSTLTIQRTQQEDSAVYLCASSYRQDEQYFGPGTRLTVT.

The chain is built from TRBV7-8 and TRBJ2-7; tentative D call: TRBD1 (5 bases). The V end lost 1 base, the J end lost 1 base, and 20 bases lay between the germline ends. The CDR3 spans 18 residues. Germline loops: CDR1 SGHVS, CDR2 FQNEAQ. CDR3 amino acids: CASSLDHPSQGQSYEQYF. Here the CDR3 DNA reads TGTGCCAGCAGCTTAGATCACCCCTCCCAGGGCCAATCCTACGAGCAGTACTTC. Full variable domain (outside the CDR3, taken from reference TRBV7-8 and TRBJ2-7): GAGVSQSPRYKVAKRGQDVALRCDPISGHVSLFWYQQALGQGPEFLTYFQNEAQLDKSGLPSDRFFAERPEGSVSTLKIQRTQQEDSAVYLCASSLDHPSQGQSYEQYFGPGTRLTVT.

DNA for the CDR3: TGTGCCAGCAGCTTAGTGCAGGGGGCTAGAGAGACCCAGTACTTC. This sequence encodes CASSLVQGARETQYF. The genes are TRBV7-9 and TRBJ2-5; TRBD1 matches at 8 bases. With V trimmed by 1 base and J by 4 bases, 5 bases remained unmatched. From germline, CDR1 is SEHNR and CDR2 FQNEAQ (reference sequence). This CDR3 is 15 amino acids long.

The CDR3 coding sequence is TGTGCCAGCAGCCAGAACTCGGGACAGGGTCCTCCTGAAGCTTTCTTT. The encoded protein is CASSQNSGQGPPEAFF. The rearrangement links TRBV3-1 (or the pseudogene TRBV3-2) to TRBJ1-1; 9 positions agree with TRBD1. Germline CDR1 LGHDT, CDR2 YNNKEL (reference sequence). The trim removed 3 bases at V and 6 bases at J, leaving 11 bases unmatched. CDR3 length: 16 amino acids.

The chain has TRBV4-2 and TRBJ2-1; 9 bases are shared with TRBD1. The CDR3 spans 14 residues. Trimming removed 5 bases from V and 7 bases from J; junction bases left unmatched: 6. CDR1 and CDR2 (germline): LGHNA, YNFKEQ. CDR3 protein: CASSRLDRGNEQFF. For the CDR3, the DNA is TGTGCCAGCAGCAGACTGGACAGGGGAAATGAGCAGTTCTTC.

V and J are TRBV30 and TRBJ1-2; D is uncertain. Germline CDR1 GTSNPN, CDR2 SVGIG (reference sequence). The ends were cut back, 0 bases at V and 2 bases at J, with 10 bases in the middle. The CDR3 loop spans 14 amino acids. The CDR3 region has the DNA TGTGCCTGGAGTGTACTACGCAGAAACTATGGCTACACCTTC. This sequence encodes CAWSVLRRNYGYTF.

The gene calls are TRBV2 and TRBJ2-5, with D possibly being TRBD2 (7 bases). Germline CDR1 is SNHLY and CDR2 is FYNNEI. The CDR3 has 15 residues. V lost 5 bases, J lost 4 bases, and 17 bases lay in between. The CDR3 spells CASSPEGGRGETQYF. CDR3 DNA sequence: TGTGCCAGCAGTCCCGAGGGGGGGCGCGGAGAGACCCAGTACTTC.

This clone was detected once. The chain is built from TRBV7-8 and TRBJ2-4, with TRBD2 as a possible D gene (5 bases). V was cut by 2 bases and J by 1 base, with 12 bases left in between. The CDR3 is 16 residues long. Germline CDR1 reads SGHVS; CDR2 reads FQNEAQ. The CDR3 DNA reads TGTGCCAGCAGCTTAACGGGGTTGGGTGCCAAAAACATTCAGTACTTC. Protein product: CASSLTGLGAKNIQYF.

The chain links TRBV19 to TRBJ1-1; TRBD1 might be the D (6 bases). Trimming removed 4 bases from V and 1 base from J, with 10 bases in between. The germline CDR1 and CDR2 sequences are LNHDA and SQIVND (reference sequence). The CDR3 runs to 14 residues. The DNA of the CDR3 is TGTGCCAGTAGTACCGGACAGCCGAACACTGAAGCTTTCTTT. Protein: CASSTGQPNTEAFF.

DNA of the CDR3: TGTGCCAGCAGCTTATTACGGGGGGCCTCTGGAAACACCATATATTTT. It codes for CASSLLRGASGNTIYF. This chain joins TRBV7-2 and TRBJ1-3; possible D gene TRBD1, 6 bases. Trimming left V 2 bases short and J 0 bases short, with 11 bases between. CDR3 length: 16 amino acids. The germline gives CDR1 SGHTA, CDR2 FQGNSA.

The V gene is TRBV7-9, the J gene TRBJ1-1; TRBD1 is a possible D gene (6 bases). Trimming took off 5 bases at V and 1 base at J, with 17 bases between the two ends. Looked up from germline, CDR1 is SEHNR and CDR2 is FQNEAQ (reference sequence). The CDR3 runs 16 residues. The CDR3 DNA reads TGTGCCAGCAGCCTCGGACAGACGCCTGGGAACACTGAAGCTTTCTTT. This codes for CASSLGQTPGNTEAFF.

This clone was seen more than once but under ten times. V usage is TRBV7-6 and J usage is TRBJ1-5; D may be TRBD1 (5 bases). Germline lookup yields CDR1 SGHVS and CDR2 FNYEAQ. This CDR3 is 15 amino acids long. V was cut by 1 base and J by 5 bases, with 12 bases left in between. The CDR3: CASSLGGQGYQPQHF. In DNA, the CDR3 is TGTGCCAGCAGCTTAGGAGGACAAGGCTATCAGCCCCAGCATTTT.

This clone was picked up one time. This chain uses TRBV18 with TRBJ2-2; 7 nucleotides align to TRBD1. In germline, CDR1 is KGHSH, CDR2 LQKENI. The CDR3 totals 15 residues. V lost 3 bases to trimming and J lost 13 bases; unmatched junction nucleotides: 14. The CDR3 region is CASSPGQTGTGRLFF. CDR3 bases: TGTGCCAGCTCACCGGGACAGACGGGGACCGGACGGCTGTTTTTT.

This clone was observed once. The identical CDR3 is also encoded by other nucleotide sequences in the sample. The rearrangement links TRBV5-1 to TRBJ1-1; 8 nucleotides line up with TRBD1. Per germline, CDR1 SGHRS and CDR2 YFSETQ. J gave up 0 bases and V 4 bases, and 2 bases lay outside the gene matches. This CDR3 spans 14 amino acids. The CDR3 DNA reads TGCGCCAGCAGCGGACAGGGATTGAACACTGAAGCTTTCTTT. This codes for CASSGQGLNTEAFF.

The rearrangement joins TRBV7-2 to TRBJ1-2; perhaps TRBD1 as D (5 bases). V was shortened by 1 base and J by 4 bases, with 13 bases between the two germline ends. Germline lookup yields CDR1 SGHTA and CDR2 FQGNSA. The CDR3 length is 15 residues. DNA of the CDR3: TGTGCCAGCAGCTTAGGAACAGGTCGCCTCTATGGCTACACCTTC. This translates into CASSLGTGRLYGYTF.

The rearrangement uses TRBV7-2 and TRBJ2-1; TRBD2 aligns across 12 bases. Germline V CDR1 and CDR2: SGHTA, FQGNSA. The CDR3 sequence is 15 residues long. The J segment lost 9 bases and the V segment lost 3 bases, leaving 6 bases of the junction unmatched. Here the CDR3 reads CASSFLAGGPVEQFF. CDR3 bases: TGTGCCAGCAGCTTCCTAGCGGGGGGGCCGGTTGAGCAGTTCTTC.

This chain links TRBV6-2 or TRBV6-3 with TRBJ1-1; no reliable D call. Germline values: CDR1 MNHEY, CDR2 SVGEGT. The CDR3 contains 14 residues. V dropped 5 bases and J dropped 4 bases, with 14 bases sitting between them. The CDR3 DNA reads as TGTGCCAGCAGTCTTACGGGTGATGGCACTGAAGCTTTCTTT. Residues: CASSLTGDGTEAFF.

This chain connects TRBV12-3 or TRBV12-4 to TRBJ2-5; D call uncertain. Deletions cut 4 bases from V and 0 bases from J, with 3 bases between. The CDR3 covers 12 residues. The CDR3 DNA sequence: TGTGCCAGCAGTTACAACCAAGAGACCCAGTACTTC. Amino acids: CASSYNQETQYF.

In its sample, this clone was seen once. CDR3 in DNA: TGTGCCAGTATCCCATCCGTTTGGGCGAACACTGAAGCTTTCTTT. As protein: CASIPSVWANTEAFF. J is TRBJ1-1 and V is TRBV19; D is uncertain. The CDR3 has 15 amino acids. CDR1 and CDR2 from the germline V gene are LNHDA and SQIVND (reference sequence). Trimming cost V 7 bases and J 1 base, with 16 bases left between them.